The clone carrying this TCR beta chain has at least ten counts. Antigen unknown. Sequencing targeted expressed TCRB transcripts, as all isolated RNA had been reverse transcribed. The data were produced by immunoSEQ multiplex PCR, yet TCRdb's version contains in-frame clones alone and is incomplete. The profile shows roughly 350,000 clones, over 9% of them singletons. Post-sort purity exceeded 98% for all sorted populations. This sample is drawn from a study of beta chain features in type 1 diabetes. Study at large: Examination spanned roughly 110 million sorted cells from all samples. General study findings and limits: In every one of the four CD4+ subsets, TCRB CDR3s were moderately but significantly shorter in Type 1 diabetes patients. PCR might favor shorter templates, but any such skew would affect patients and controls equally.

This TCR was sampled from a man aged 30 to 39 with type 1 diabetes. Sequencing used central memory CD4+ T cells from blood.

Written as DNA, the CDR3 is TGCGCCAGCAGCCACGGCGCCCGGGGAGCAACTAATGAAAAACTGTTTTTT. This translates into CASSHGARGATNEKLFF. This rearrangement joins TRBV4-3 to TRBJ1-4; D not resolved. V was clipped by 3 bases and J by 0 bases, with 14 bases between them. Germline values: CDR1 LGHNA, CDR2 YSLEER. The CDR3 length is 17 residues.